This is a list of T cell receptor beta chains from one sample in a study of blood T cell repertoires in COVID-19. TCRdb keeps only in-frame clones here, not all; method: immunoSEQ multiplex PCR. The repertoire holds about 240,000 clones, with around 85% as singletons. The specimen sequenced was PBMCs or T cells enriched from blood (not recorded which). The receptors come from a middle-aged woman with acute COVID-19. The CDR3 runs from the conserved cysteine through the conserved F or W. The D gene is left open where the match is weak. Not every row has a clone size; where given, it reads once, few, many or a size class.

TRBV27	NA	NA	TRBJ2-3	CASSLSSDTQYF	TGTGCCAGCAGTTTAAGCTCGGATACGCAGTATTTT
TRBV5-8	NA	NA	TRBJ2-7	CASSLVSTGEQYF	TGTGCCAGCAGCTTGGTTTCGACTGGTGAGCAGTACTTC
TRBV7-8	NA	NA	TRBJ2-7	CASSLTGQGNYEQYF	TGTGCCAGCAGCTTAACCGGGCAGGGGAACTACGAGCAGTACTTC
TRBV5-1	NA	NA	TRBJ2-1	CASSLVDNEQFF	TGCGCCAGCAGCTTGGTCGACAATGAGCAGTTCTTC
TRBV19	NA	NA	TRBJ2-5	CASSPILGGGEETQYF	TGTGCCAGTAGCCCCATTTTAGGAGGGGGCGAAGAGACCCAGTACTTC
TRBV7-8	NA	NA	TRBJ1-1	CASSLEGGTEAFF	TGTGCCAGCAGCTTAGAAGGGGGAACTGAAGCTTTCTTT
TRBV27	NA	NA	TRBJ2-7	CASSLSPGVAYEQYF	TGTGCCAGCAGTTTATCGCCGGGAGTGGCTTACGAGCAGTACTTC
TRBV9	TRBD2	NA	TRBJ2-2	CASSASGVGNTGELFF	TGTGCCAGCAGCGCTAGCGGGGTGGGGAACACCGGGGAGCTGTTTTTT
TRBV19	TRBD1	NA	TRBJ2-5	CASSWGQGGGTQYF	TGTGCCAGTAGTTGGGGACAGGGGGGTGGGACCCAGTACTTC
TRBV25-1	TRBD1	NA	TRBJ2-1	CASSLPGQGIYNEQFF	TGTGCCAGCAGTTTACCGGGACAGGGCATCTACAATGAGCAGTTCTTC
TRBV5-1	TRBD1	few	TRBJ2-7	CASRGTGGEQYF	TGCGCCAGCCGGGGGACAGGGGGCGAGCAGTACTTC
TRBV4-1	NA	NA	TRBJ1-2	CASSLRQSSDYGYTF	TGCGCCAGCAGCTTACGACAGTCATCGGACTATGGCTACACCTTC
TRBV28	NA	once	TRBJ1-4	CASSLPTGEKLFF	TGTGCCAGCAGTTTACCCACCGGTGAAAAACTGTTTTTT
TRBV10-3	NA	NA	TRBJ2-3	CAISESSRDTQYF	TGTGCCATCAGTGAGTCGAGTAGAGATACGCAGTATTTT
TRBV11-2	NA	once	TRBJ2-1	CASLGTPSYNEQFF	TGTGCCAGCTTGGGGACTCCCTCCTACAATGAGCAGTTCTTC
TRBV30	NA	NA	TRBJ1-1	CAWSQITGAEAFF	TGTGCCTGGAGTCAGATTACGGGGGCTGAAGCTTTCTTT
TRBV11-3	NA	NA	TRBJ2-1	CASSLVASQIYNEQFF	TGTGCCAGCAGCTTGGTGGCTAGCCAAATCTACAATGAGCAGTTCTTC
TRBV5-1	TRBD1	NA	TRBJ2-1	CASSLFGDSEQFF	TGCGCCAGCAGCTTGTTTGGGGACAGTGAGCAGTTCTTC
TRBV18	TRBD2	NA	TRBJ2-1	CASSPSLAGLDEQFF	TGTGCCAGCTCACCATCCCTAGCGGGGTTGGATGAGCAGTTCTTC
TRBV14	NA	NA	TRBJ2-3	CASSLGLADTQYF	TGTGCCAGCAGCCTGGGGCTCGCAGATACGCAGTATTTT
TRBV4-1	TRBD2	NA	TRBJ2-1	CASSQGPYPSYSGPPGNEQFF	TGCGCCAGCAGCCAAGGTCCTTACCCCTCCTATAGCGGGCCTCCAGGGAATGAGCAGTTCTTC
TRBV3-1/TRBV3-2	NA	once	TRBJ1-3	CASSRLGGNTIYF	TGTGCCAGCAGCCGTCTCGGTGGAAACACCATATATTTT
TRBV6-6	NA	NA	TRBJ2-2	CASSSFQGTGELFF	TGTGCCAGCTCTTCCTTCCAGGGGACCGGGGAGCTGTTTTTT
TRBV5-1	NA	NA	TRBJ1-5	CASSATGNQPQHF	TGCGCCAGCAGCGCCACAGGGAATCAGCCCCAGCATTTT
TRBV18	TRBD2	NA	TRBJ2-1	CASSPRGTSGTNEQFF	TGTGCCAGCTCACCACGCGGGACTAGCGGAACCAATGAGCAGTTCTTC
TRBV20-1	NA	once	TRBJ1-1	CSASPTNKGTEAFF	TGCAGTGCTAGTCCGACAAACAAGGGGACTGAAGCTTTCTTT
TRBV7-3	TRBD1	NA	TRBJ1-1	CASSPLTGQGSTEAFF	TGTGCCAGCAGCCCGCTCACGGGACAGGGTAGCACTGAAGCTTTCTTT
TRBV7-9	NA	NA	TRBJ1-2	CASSFSLDGYTF	TGTGCCAGCAGCTTCAGTTTGGATGGCTACACCTTC
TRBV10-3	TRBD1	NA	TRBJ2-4	CAISETRTGENIQYF	TGTGCCATCAGTGAAACCCGGACAGGGGAAAACATTCAGTACTTC
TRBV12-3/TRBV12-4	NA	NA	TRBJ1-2	CASSTYGGNGYTF	TGTGCCAGCAGTACCTATGGGGGGAATGGCTACACCTTC
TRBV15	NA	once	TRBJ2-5	CATSRGTEETQYF	TGTGCCACCAGCAGAGGTACAGAAGAGACCCAGTACTTC
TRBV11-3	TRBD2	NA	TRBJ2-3	CASSLLAGAGDTQYF	TGTGCCAGCAGCTTACTGGCGGGAGCAGGAGATACGCAGTATTTT
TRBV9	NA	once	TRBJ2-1	CASSVGYYNEQFF	TGTGCCAGCAGCGTAGGTTACTACAATGAGCAGTTCTTC
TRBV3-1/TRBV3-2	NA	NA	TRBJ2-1	CASSQDPNYNEQFF	TGTGCCAGCAGCCAAGACCCAAATTACAATGAGCAGTTCTTC
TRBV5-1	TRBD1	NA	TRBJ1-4	CASSRDREYEKLFF	TGCGCCAGCAGCCGGGACAGGGAGTATGAAAAACTGTTTTTT
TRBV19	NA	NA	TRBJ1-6	CASNRQGNSPLHF	TGTGCCAGTAATAGGCAGGGGAATTCACCCCTCCACTTT
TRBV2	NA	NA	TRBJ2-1	CASTQGGPHNEQFF	TGTGCCAGTACCCAGGGGGGCCCCCACAATGAGCAGTTCTTC
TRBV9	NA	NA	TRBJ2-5	CASSVDIQETQYF	TGTGCCAGCAGCGTGGACATCCAAGAGACCCAGTACTTC
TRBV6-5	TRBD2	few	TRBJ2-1	CASSYSSGGFYNEQFF	TGTGCCAGCAGTTACTCGTCGGGAGGGTTCTACAATGAGCAGTTCTTC
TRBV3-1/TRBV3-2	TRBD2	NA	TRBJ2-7	CASSQGLAGGLSYEQYF	TGTGCCAGCAGCCAAGGACTAGCGGGAGGGCTCTCCTACGAGCAGTACTTC
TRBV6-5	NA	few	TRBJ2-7	CASARGAIAYEQYF	TGTGCGAGCGCTCGGGGGGCGATCGCTTACGAGCAGTACTTC
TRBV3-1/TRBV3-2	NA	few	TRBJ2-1	CASSQRGHYNEQFF	TGTGCCAGCAGCCAAAGAGGGCACTACAATGAGCAGTTCTTC
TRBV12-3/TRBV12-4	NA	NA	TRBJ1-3	CASRLYGNTIYF	TGTGCCAGCAGATTATATGGAAACACCATATATTTT
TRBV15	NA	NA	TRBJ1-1	CATSRGRAEAFF	TGTGCCACCAGCCGCGGTCGGGCTGAAGCTTTCTTT
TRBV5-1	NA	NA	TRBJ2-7	CASSLEVEYEQYF	TGCGCCAGCAGCTTGGAAGTAGAGTACGAGCAGTACTTC
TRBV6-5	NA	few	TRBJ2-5	CASSWRSQETQYF	TGTGCCAGCAGTTGGAGGTCCCAAGAGACCCAGTACTTC
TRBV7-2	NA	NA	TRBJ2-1	CASSPRSGDYNEQFF	TGTGCCAGCAGTCCCCGGAGCGGAGATTACAATGAGCAGTTCTTC